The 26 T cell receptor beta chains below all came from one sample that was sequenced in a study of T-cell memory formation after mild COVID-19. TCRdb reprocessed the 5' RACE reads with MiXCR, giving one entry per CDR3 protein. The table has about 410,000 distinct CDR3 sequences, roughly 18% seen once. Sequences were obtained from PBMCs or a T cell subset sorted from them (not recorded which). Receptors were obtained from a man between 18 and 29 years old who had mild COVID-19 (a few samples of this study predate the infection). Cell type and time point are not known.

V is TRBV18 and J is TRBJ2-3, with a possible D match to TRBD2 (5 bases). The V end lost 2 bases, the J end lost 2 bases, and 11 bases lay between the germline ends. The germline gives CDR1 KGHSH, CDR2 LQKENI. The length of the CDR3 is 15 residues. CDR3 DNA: TGTGCCAGCTCACCAAGAACTAGGCCCACAGATACGCAGTATTTT. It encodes CASSPRTRPTDTQYF.

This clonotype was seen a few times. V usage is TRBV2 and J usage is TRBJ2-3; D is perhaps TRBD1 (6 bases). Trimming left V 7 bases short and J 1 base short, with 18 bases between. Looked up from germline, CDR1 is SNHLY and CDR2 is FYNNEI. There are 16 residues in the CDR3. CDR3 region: CASKLRLTGRTDTQYF. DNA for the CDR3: TGTGCCAGCAAGCTTCGCCTGACAGGTCGCACAGATACGCAGTATTTT.

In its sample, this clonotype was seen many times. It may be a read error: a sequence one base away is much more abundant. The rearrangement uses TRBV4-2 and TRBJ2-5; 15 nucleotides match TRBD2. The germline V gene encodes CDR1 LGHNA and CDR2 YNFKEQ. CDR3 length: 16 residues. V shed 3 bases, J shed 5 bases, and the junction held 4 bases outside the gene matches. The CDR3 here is CASSHTGTSGGETQYF. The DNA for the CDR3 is TGTGCCAGCAGCCACACCGGGACTAGCGGGGGGGAGACCCAGTACTTC.

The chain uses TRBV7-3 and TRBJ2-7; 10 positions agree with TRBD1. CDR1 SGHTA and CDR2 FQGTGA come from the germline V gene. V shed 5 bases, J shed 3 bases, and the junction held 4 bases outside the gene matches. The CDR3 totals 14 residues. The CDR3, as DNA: TGTGCCAGCAGCCATCGGACAGGGGGCTACGAGCAGTACGTC. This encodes CASSHRTGGYEQYV.

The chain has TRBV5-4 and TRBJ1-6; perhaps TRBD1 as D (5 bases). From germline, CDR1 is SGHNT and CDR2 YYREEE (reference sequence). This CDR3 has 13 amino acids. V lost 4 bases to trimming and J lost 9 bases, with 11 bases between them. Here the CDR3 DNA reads TGTGCCAGCAGCCTGGGGGGAAGTTCACCCCTCCACTTT. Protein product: CASSLGGSSPLHF. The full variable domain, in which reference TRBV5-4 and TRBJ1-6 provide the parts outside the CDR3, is ETGVTQSPTHLIKTRGQQVTLRCSSQSGHNTVSWYQQALGQGPQFIFQYYREEENGRGNFPPRFSGLQFPNYSSELNVNALELDDSALYLCASSLGGSSPLHFGNGTRLTVT.

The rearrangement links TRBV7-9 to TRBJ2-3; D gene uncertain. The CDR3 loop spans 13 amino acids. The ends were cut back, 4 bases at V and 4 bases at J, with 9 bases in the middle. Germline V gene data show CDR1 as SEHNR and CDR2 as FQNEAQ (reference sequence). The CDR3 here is CASSYNNADTQYF. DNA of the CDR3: TGTGCCAGCAGCTATAATAACGCAGATACGCAGTATTTT. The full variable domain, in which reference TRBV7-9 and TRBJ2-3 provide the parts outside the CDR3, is DTGVSQNPRHKITKRGQNVTFRCDPISEHNRLYWYRQTLGQGPEFLTYFQNEAQLEKSRLLSDRFSAERPKGSFSTLEIQRTEQGDSAMYLCASSYNNADTQYFGPGTRLTVL.

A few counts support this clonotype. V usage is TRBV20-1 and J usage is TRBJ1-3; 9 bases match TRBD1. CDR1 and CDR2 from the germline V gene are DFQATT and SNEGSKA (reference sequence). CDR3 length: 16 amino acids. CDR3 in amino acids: CSAMRQGVISGNTIYF. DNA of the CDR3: TGCAGCGCAATGAGACAGGGGGTAATCTCTGGAAACACCATATATTTT.

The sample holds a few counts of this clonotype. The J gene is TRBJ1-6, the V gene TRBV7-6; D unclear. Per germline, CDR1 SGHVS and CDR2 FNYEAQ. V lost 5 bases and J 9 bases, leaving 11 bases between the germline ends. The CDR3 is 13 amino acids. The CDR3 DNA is TGTGCCAGCAGCGACGAGGGTGGTTCACCCCTCCACTTT. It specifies CASSDEGGSPLHF.

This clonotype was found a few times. CDR3: CASSLAGTAQYF. The CDR3 coding sequence is TGTGCCAGCAGCTTAGCCGGGACAGCCCAGTACTTC. The chain uses TRBV7-2 and TRBJ2-5, with 7 positions matching TRBD1. With 0 bases clipped from V and 9 bases from J, the junction kept 1 base outside the gene matches. The CDR3 totals 12 residues. CDR1 and CDR2 from the germline V gene are SGHTA and FQGNSA.

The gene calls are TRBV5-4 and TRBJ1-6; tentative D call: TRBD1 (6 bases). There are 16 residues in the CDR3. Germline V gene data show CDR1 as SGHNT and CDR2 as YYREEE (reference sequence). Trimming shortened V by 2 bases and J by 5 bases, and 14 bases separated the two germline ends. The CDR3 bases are TGTGCCAGCAGCTTCGAAGGACAGTACAATAATTCACCCCTCCACTTT. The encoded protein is CASSFEGQYNNSPLHF.

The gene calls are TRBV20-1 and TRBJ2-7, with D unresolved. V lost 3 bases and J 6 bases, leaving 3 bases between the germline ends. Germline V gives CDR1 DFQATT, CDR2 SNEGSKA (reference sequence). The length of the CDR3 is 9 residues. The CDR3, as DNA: TGCAGTGCTAGGTCCGAGCAGTACGTC. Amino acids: CSARSEQYV.

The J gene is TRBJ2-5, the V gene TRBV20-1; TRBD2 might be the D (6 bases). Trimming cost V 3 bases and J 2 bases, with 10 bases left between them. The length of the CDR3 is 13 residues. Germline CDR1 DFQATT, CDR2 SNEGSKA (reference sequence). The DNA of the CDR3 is TGCAGTGCTAGCGGGGGAGCGCAAGAGACCCAGTACTTC. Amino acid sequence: CSASGGAQETQYF.

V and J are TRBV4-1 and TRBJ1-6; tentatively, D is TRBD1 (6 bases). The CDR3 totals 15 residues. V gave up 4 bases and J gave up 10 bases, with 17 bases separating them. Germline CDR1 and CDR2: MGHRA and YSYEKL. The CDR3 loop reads CASSPEGTWRSPLHF. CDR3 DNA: TGCGCCAGCAGCCCCGAAGGGACATGGCGGTCACCCCTCCACTTT.

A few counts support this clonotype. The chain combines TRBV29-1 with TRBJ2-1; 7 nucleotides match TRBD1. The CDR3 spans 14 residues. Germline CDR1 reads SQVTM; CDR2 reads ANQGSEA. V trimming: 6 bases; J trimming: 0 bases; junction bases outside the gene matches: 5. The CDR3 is CSVETGSSYNEQFF. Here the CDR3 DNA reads TGCAGCGTAGAGACAGGGTCCTCCTACAATGAGCAGTTCTTC.

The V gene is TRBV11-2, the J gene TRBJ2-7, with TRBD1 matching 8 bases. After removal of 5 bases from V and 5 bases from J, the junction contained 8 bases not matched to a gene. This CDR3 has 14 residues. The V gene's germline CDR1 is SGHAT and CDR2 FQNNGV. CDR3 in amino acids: CASSRTGQVNEQYF. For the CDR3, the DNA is TGTGCCAGCAGCCGGACGGGACAGGTAAACGAGCAGTACTTC.

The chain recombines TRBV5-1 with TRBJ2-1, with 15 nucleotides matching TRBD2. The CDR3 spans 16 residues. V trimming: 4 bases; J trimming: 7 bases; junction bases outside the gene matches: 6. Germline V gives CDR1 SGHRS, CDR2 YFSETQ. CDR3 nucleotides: TGCGCCAGCAGCCGGACTAGCGGGGGGGTCGGTAATGAGCAGTTCTTC. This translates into CASSRTSGGVGNEQFF.

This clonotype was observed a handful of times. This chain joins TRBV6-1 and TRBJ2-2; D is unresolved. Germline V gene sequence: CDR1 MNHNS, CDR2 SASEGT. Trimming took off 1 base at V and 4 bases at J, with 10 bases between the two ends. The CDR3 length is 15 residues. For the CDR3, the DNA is TGTGCCAGCAGTGAAGGGGTCGGGTTCACCGGGGAGCTGTTTTTT. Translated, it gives CASSEGVGFTGELFF.

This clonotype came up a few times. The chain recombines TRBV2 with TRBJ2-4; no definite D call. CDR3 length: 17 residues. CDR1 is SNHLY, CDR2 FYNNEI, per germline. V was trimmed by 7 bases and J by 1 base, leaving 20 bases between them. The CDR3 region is CASTLEDRAGAKNIQYF. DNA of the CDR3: TGTGCCAGCACTCTAGAAGATAGGGCTGGGGCCAAAAACATTCAGTACTTC.

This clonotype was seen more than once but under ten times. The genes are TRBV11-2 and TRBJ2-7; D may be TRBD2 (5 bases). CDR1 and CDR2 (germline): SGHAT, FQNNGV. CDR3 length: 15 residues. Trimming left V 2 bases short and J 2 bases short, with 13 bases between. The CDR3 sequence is CASSLRRGYPYEQYV. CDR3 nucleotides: TGTGCCAGCAGCTTAAGACGAGGGTATCCCTACGAGCAGTACGTC.

The DNA of the CDR3 is TGTGCCAGCAGTTTAAGGGTCGCTCAGCCCCAGCATTTT. This gives the protein CASSLRVAQPQHF. The chain has TRBV12-3 or TRBV12-4 and TRBJ1-5; D unclear. There are 13 residues in the CDR3. Trimming took 2 bases from V and 6 from J, leaving 8 bases between them.

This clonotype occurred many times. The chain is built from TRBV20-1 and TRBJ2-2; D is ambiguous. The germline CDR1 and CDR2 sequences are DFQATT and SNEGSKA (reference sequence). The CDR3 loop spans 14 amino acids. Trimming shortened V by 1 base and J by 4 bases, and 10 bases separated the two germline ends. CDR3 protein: CSARGVKGTGELFF. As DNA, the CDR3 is TGCAGTGCTAGAGGAGTAAAGGGCACCGGGGAGCTGTTTTTT.

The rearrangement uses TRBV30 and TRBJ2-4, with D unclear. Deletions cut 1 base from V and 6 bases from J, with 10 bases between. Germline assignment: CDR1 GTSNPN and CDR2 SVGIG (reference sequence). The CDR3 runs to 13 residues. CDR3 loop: CAWSASTGNIQYF. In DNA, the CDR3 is TGTGCCTGGAGTGCCTCTACGGGAAACATTCAGTACTTC. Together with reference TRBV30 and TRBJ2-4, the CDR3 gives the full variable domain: SQTIHQWPATLVQPVGSPLSLECTVEGTSNPNLYWYRQAAGRGLQLLFYSVGIGQISSEVPQNLSASRPQDRQFILSSKKLLLSDSGFYLCAWSASTGNIQYFGAGTRLSVL.

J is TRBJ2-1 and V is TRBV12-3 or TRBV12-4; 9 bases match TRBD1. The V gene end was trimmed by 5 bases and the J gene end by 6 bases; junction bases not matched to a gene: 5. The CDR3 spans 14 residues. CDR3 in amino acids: CASSTDRGSNEQFF. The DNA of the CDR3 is TGTGCCAGCAGTACGGACAGGGGCAGCAATGAGCAGTTCTTC.

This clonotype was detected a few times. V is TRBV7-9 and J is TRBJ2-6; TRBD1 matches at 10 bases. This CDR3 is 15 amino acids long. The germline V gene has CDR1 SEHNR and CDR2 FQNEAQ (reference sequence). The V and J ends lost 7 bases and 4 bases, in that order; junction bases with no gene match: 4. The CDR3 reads CASTDRGRGANVLTF. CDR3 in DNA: TGTGCCAGCACCGACAGGGGGCGGGGGGCCAACGTCCTGACTTTC.

CDR3 nucleotide sequence: TGTGCCAGCACCGGGGAGACCCAGTACTTC. Protein: CASTGETQYF. This chain uses TRBV6-6 with TRBJ2-5; no clear D. From germline, CDR1 is MNHNY and CDR2 SVGAGI (reference sequence). The V and J ends lost 7 bases and 5 bases respectively, with 5 bases between them. CDR3 length: 10 residues.

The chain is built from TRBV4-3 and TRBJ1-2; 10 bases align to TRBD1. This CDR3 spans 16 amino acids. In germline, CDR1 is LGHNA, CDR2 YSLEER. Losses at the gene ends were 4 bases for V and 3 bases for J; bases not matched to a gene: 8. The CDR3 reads CASSRLDRGRDYGYTF. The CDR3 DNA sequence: TGCGCCAGCAGCCGGCTAGACAGGGGGCGGGACTATGGCTACACCTTC.